This TCR beta chain was found in a study of Graves' ophthalmopathy and Graves' hyperthyroidism (dated by TCRdb to 2016 to 2018). About the investigation overall: A patient counted as having stable hyperthyroidism if there was no progression to ophthalmopathy within 18 months of follow-up. The study used signatures of the TCR beta repertoire to tell Graves' ophthalmopathy apart from Graves' hyperthyroidism and to predict which patients would progress to ophthalmopathy. In total, under 150 blood samples were TCR-sequenced: some 40 ophthalmopathy, under 80 hyperthyroidism and some 17 hyperthyroidism-to-ophthalmopathy patients. To explore V-J signatures that separate ophthalmopathy from hyperthyroidism, a discovery set of about 96 patients was enrolled, consisting of fewer than 45 with ophthalmopathy and around 57 with stable hyperthyroidism. An independent validation cohort comprised 18 to 20 hyperthyroidism patients and 15 to 17 patients who later progressed from hyperthyroidism to ophthalmopathy. In about six hyperthyroidism patients, the T-cell repertoire of thyroid tissue was compared with the T-cell repertoire of blood. After sampling, hyperthyroidism patients received methimazole starting at 30 mg daily, and ophthalmopathy patients received high-dose intravenous methylprednisolone.

Details on this clonotype: What antigen it recognizes has not been identified. Per-base qualities were not stored, and no clone one base away is much larger.

From the cysteine up to the phenylalanine, the CDR3 has a length of 14 residues. The read is trimmed to its CDR3 DNA, 42 bases read in frame from base 1. CDR1 and CDR2 were assigned from the germline V gene as KGHDR and SFDVKD. What the authors observed across the whole study: Sample size was not predetermined statistically, and investigators were not blinded to group allocation. In cross-validation, the 13-signature model distinguished ophthalmopathy from stable hyperthyroidism with about 87% sensitivity and around 81% specificity, and in the test set the corresponding values were about 80% and 75%. Most expanded thyroid clonotypes with frequency above 0.001 were also detected in blood, suggesting blood repertoires may reflect the thyroid immune response. In validation, the model predicted ophthalmopathy progression with more than 55% sensitivity and roughly 72% specificity; some 13 predicted patients were CT-confirmed with GO in a median of approximately six months.

For repertoire sequencing, the TCR beta CDR3 regions were amplified from RNA transcripts. A first-round RT-PCR used HTBI primers with the Qiagen OneStep RT-PCR kit, followed by a second-round multiplex PCR, size selection and purification. Libraries were sequenced paired-end with 100 bp reads on an Illumina HiSeq2000. The published analysis was carried out like this. Reads were processed with SOAPnuke, discarding reads with adapters, uncalled bases, mean Phred below 15, or no exact constant-primer or identifier match. COPE v1.2.5 was used to merge high-quality paired reads. Clonotypes were defined as unique nucleotide sequences and were aligned to IMGT TRB V, D and J references using MiTCR v1.1. The analysis was limited to V-J combinations with a frequency above 0.0001, which together covered roughly 99% of repertoires. For each V-J combination, a TCR clonal expansion and chaos score was defined as the ratio of F50 clonal expansion to chaos observed in the TCRdist matrix. Welch's t-statistics and random forest were used to reduce the features to 10 to 15 V-J combinations, which were then used as input to a naive Bayes classifier. The Morisita-Horn index was used to measure how similar the thyroid and blood repertoires were. TCRdb handled the public reads itself, with Q25 trimming in fastp and clone calling in MiXCR, and kept productive beta chains. A single entry per CDR3 protein holds the most common genes and DNA from its merged rows. The V and J calls follow TCRdb's processing rather than the paper's. The sample table shows 560,000 or so distinct CDR3 sequences, and just under 40% are seen once. Of the sample, about 4% is held by the ten largest clones.

Hyperthyroidism patients were newly diagnosed, with disease duration under 2 months, and aged 18 to 65 years. Anyone with other autoimmune diseases, uncontrolled infections, pregnancy or lactation was excluded from the study. Diagnosis relied on clinical symptoms, serum thyroxine, TRAb, thyroid ultrasound and orbital computed tomography. Total RNA was extracted using Trizol reagent, and RNA quality was checked on an Agilent 2100 Bioanalyzer. The sequence links TRBV24-1 to TRBJ2-5; a tentative D call is TRBD2 (6 bases match). TRBJ2-1 matches the DNA end more closely, so the J call is doubtful. The sequencing sample was made of peripheral blood or thyroid tissue (not recorded which). The TCR sequence derives from an adult man with Graves' hyperthyroidism. The DNA sequence is TGTGCCACCAGTGATAGCGGGCCCTACAATGAGCAGTTCTTC. Its protein product is CATSDSGPYNEQFF.